These 18 T cell receptor beta chains were sequenced from one sample in a study of blood T cell repertoires in COVID-19. Clones were read by immunoSEQ multiplex PCR, and TCRdb kept only the in-frame ones, dropping some. Of about 150,000 clones detected, about 80% appear once; the ten largest clones hold 0.45% to 0.6%. The source material was peripheral blood. The source of these receptors is a man aged 60 to 69 with acute or convalescent COVID-19.

CDR3 nucleotide sequence: TGCGCCAGCAGCGCCGCCGGGACAGGGGGAGAAGAGCAGTACTTC. Translated, it gives CASSAAGTGGEEQYF. V and J are TRBV5-1 and TRBJ2-7; 11 nucleotides agree with TRBD1. The CDR3 runs to 15 residues. Germline loops: CDR1 SGHRS, CDR2 YFSETQ. V shed 4 bases and J 7 bases; nucleotides not matched to a gene: 10.

The gene calls are TRBV27 and TRBJ1-6; 8 bases fit TRBD1. Germline V gives CDR1 MNHEY, CDR2 SMNVEV (reference sequence). V lost 5 bases to trimming and J lost 9 bases; unmatched junction nucleotides: 9. The CDR3 sequence is 15 residues long. CDR3 sequence reads: CASSPDRAYGSPLHF. The CDR3 DNA is TGTGCCAGCAGTCCGGACAGGGCTTATGGTTCACCCCTCCACTTT.

The gene calls are TRBV5-1 and TRBJ2-3; TRBD1 is a possible D gene (5 bases). The CDR3 is 16 residues long. V gave up 0 bases and J gave up 0 bases, with 11 bases separating them. The germline gives CDR1 SGHRS, CDR2 YFSETQ. The CDR3 region is CASSLGQQGSTDTQYF. CDR3 sequence (DNA): TGCGCCAGCAGCTTGGGCCAGCAGGGAAGCACAGATACGCAGTATTTT. Together with reference TRBV5-1 and TRBJ2-3, the CDR3 gives the full variable domain: KAGVTQTPRYLIKTRGQQVTLSCSPISGHRSVSWYQQTPGQGLQFLFEYFSETQRNKGNFPGRFSGRQFSNSRSEMNVSTLELGDSALYLCASSLGQQGSTDTQYFGPGTRLTVL.

This clone was observed a single time. This rearrangement joins TRBV5-4 to TRBJ2-3; 14 nucleotides match TRBD2. The junction had 4 bases not matched to a gene; V was cut back by 0 bases and J by 4 bases. Per the germline V gene, CDR1 is SGHNT and CDR2 is YYREEE (reference sequence). The length of the CDR3 is 17 residues. CDR3 in amino acids: CASSLVTSGGAADTQYF. Here the CDR3 DNA reads TGTGCCAGCAGCTTGGTGACTAGCGGGGGGGCGGCAGATACGCAGTATTTT.

This chain links TRBV28 with TRBJ2-1; 9 bases match TRBD2. This CDR3 region has 10 residues. The germline V gene encodes CDR1 MDHEN and CDR2 SYDVKM. The CDR3: CDTRGGEQFF. The CDR3, as DNA: TGTGATACGCGGGGGGGTGAGCAGTTCTTC.

The chain joins TRBV19 to TRBJ2-6; 12 nucleotides line up with TRBD1. J was trimmed by 4 bases and V by 10 bases; bases with no gene match: 14. Germline lookup yields CDR1 LNHDA and CDR2 SQIVND (reference sequence). The CDR3 is 18 amino acids. CDR3: CATTGGTGGPRGANVLTF. For the CDR3, the DNA is TGTGCCACTACTGGGGGGACAGGGGGCCCCAGGGGGGCCAACGTCCTGACTTTC. The full variable domain, with the rest looked up from reference TRBV19 and TRBJ2-6, is DGGITQSPKYLFRKEGQNVTLSCEQNLNHDAMYWYRQDPGQGLRLIYYSQIVNDFQKGDIAEGYSVSREKKESFPLTVTSAQKNPTAFYLCATTGGTGGPRGANVLTFGAGSRLTVL.

CDR3 in DNA: TGTGCCAGCAGTCCCCCCGAGGGTACGCAGTATTTT. Amino acid sequence: CASSPPEGTQYF. The V call is TRBV6-5, the J call TRBJ2-3; maybe TRBD2 (5 bases). Per germline, CDR1 MNHEY and CDR2 SVGAGI. The V and J ends lost 5 bases and 8 bases respectively, with 11 bases between them. This CDR3 comprises 12 residues.

This chain uses TRBV2 with TRBJ2-4, with 7 bases lining up with TRBD1. J gave up 5 bases and V 6 bases, and 7 bases lay outside the gene matches. Per germline, CDR1 SNHLY and CDR2 FYNNEI. The CDR3 contains 14 residues. The CDR3 here is CASSYGTAQNIQYF. The DNA of the CDR3 is TGTGCCAGCAGCTACGGGACAGCGCAAAACATTCAGTACTTC.

About this clone itself: Additional DNA sequences in this sample encode the identical CDR3. V and J are TRBV6-5 and TRBJ1-2, with 7 positions matching TRBD1. Germline assignment: CDR1 MNHEY and CDR2 SVGAGI. V gave up 5 bases and J gave up 4 bases; unmatched junction bases: 4. CDR3 length: 13 residues. The CDR3 sequence: CASSPTGFYGYTF. The CDR3 DNA reads as TGTGCCAGCAGTCCGACAGGGTTCTATGGCTACACCTTC.

The chain is built from TRBV6-5 and TRBJ2-5, with 8 nucleotides matching TRBD2. The CDR3 covers 14 residues. J was trimmed by 5 bases and V by 7 bases; bases with no gene match: 9. The V gene's germline CDR1 is MNHEY and CDR2 SVGAGI. DNA for the CDR3: TGTGCCAGCATGACGGGGGGGACTGGGGAGACCCAGTACTTC. Translation gives CASMTGGTGETQYF.

The chain carries TRBV2 and TRBJ2-6; D is perhaps TRBD1 (6 bases). This CDR3 has 14 amino acids. Germline values: CDR1 SNHLY, CDR2 FYNNEI. V dropped 8 bases and J dropped 2 bases, with 10 bases sitting between them. The CDR3, as DNA: TGTGCCAGCGACACAGGGACTGGGGCCAACGTCCTGACTTTC. It codes for CASDTGTGANVLTF.

The chain combines TRBV9 with TRBJ2-1; 8 positions match TRBD2. With 2 bases clipped from V and 5 bases from J, the junction kept 9 bases outside the gene matches. CDR3 length: 16 amino acids. CDR1 is SGDLS and CDR2 is YYNGEE in the germline V gene. Written as DNA, the CDR3 is TGTGCCAGCAGCGTGTCCCCGGGACTAGGTGACAATGAGCAGTTCTTC. Translation gives CASSVSPGLGDNEQFF.

As to this clone: This sample includes further DNA sequences coding for the same CDR3. The rearrangement uses TRBV6-2 or TRBV6-3 and TRBJ1-1, with 7 bases identical to TRBD1. The germline V gene encodes CDR1 MNHEY and CDR2 SVGEGT. The CDR3 contains 13 residues. V trimming: 5 bases; J trimming: 5 bases; junction bases outside the gene matches: 5. Written as DNA, the CDR3 is TGTGCCAGCAGTGACAGGGTAGGGACTGAAGCTTTCTTT. Its translation is CASSDRVGTEAFF.

Comment on this clone: This specimen includes other DNA sequences encoding the same CDR3. The CDR3, as DNA: TGTGCCAGCAGCTGGGACAGGGCAAGCAATCAGCCCCAGCATTTT. Translation gives CASSWDRASNQPQHF. The V and J genes are TRBV6-5 and TRBJ1-5; 9 nucleotides align to TRBD1. The germline gives CDR1 MNHEY, CDR2 SVGAGI. The ends lost 6 bases at V and 1 base at J; junction bases unmatched: 4. The CDR3 covers 15 residues.

The chain uses TRBV28 and TRBJ2-1; 10 bases are shared with TRBD2. The CDR3 runs to 15 residues. Germline CDR1 and CDR2: MDHEN and SYDVKM. Trimming cost V 10 bases and J 12 bases; bases outside gene matches: 18. The CDR3 sequence is CATLASGTSAERQFF. CDR3 bases: TGTGCCACACTCGCCTCCGGGACTAGCGCCGAGAGGCAGTTCTTC.

V is TRBV5-6 and J is TRBJ1-2, with 7 bases that match TRBD1. The CDR3 sequence is 15 residues long. V lost 4 bases to trimming and J lost 2 bases; unmatched junction nucleotides: 8. CDR1 is SGHDT and CDR2 is YYEEEE in the germline V gene. DNA of the CDR3: TGTGCCAGCAGCCCACTGGGACAGCTGAACTATGGCTACACCTTC. Its protein is CASSPLGQLNYGYTF.

The rearrangement links TRBV19 to TRBJ1-2; D unclear. Germline CDR1 reads LNHDA; CDR2 reads SQIVND (reference sequence). The length of the CDR3 is 12 residues. V lost 5 bases and J 2 bases, leaving 6 bases between the germline ends. The CDR3 protein is CASSPANYGYTF. The DNA of the CDR3 is TGTGCCAGTAGTCCCGCGAACTATGGCTACACCTTC.

The V call is TRBV6-1, the J call TRBJ1-4; a weak D match, TRBD1 (5 bases). The CDR3 is 14 residues long. Germline lookup yields CDR1 MNHNS and CDR2 SASEGT. The V gene lost 7 bases and the J gene lost 4 bases, with 13 bases spanning the gap. CDR3: CASISPGVNEKLFF. CDR3 DNA: TGTGCCAGCATCTCCCCGGGGGTTAATGAAAAACTGTTTTTT.